This T cell receptor beta chain was found in a study of blood T cell repertoires in COVID-19. About the study: Both acute and convalescent COVID-19 samples were obtained from the United States, Italy and Spain. Sample material is recorded as cDNA or gDNA derived from T cells, B-cell-depleted T cells, or PBMCs.

Per the germline V gene, CDR1 is LNHNV and CDR2 is YYDKDF (reference sequence). The CDR3 length is 13 residues. V was shortened by 0 bases and J by 7 bases, with 6 bases between the two germline ends. In the authors' methods: Cell counts per sample came from amplifying reference gene primers. This table comes from immunoSEQ multiplex PCR, and its TCRdb copy is limited to in-frame clones, with some not included. The V and J calls and clone size are taken from that table; D and trimming were inferred from the DNA. The table includes fewer than 250,000 clones, about nine tenths detected once. This sequence joins TRBV15 and TRBJ1-4, with D unclear. The sequence was collected from a woman aged 60 to 75 who had recovered from COVID-19. Material for sequencing was peripheral blood. The CDR3 sequence: CATSRDPFEKLFF. CDR3 sequence (DNA): TGTGCCACCAGCAGAGACCCTTTTGAAAAACTGTTTTTT.